These 16 T cell receptor beta chains were sequenced from one sample in a study of OX40 agonist ivuxolimab in advanced cancers. Method: immunoSEQ multiplex PCR; TCRdb's copy keeps in-frame clones and lacks some. The sample has fewer than 120,000 clones; 89% are singletons. The material was CD4+ or CD8+ T cells sorted from blood, obtained in a trial of the OX40 agonist ivuxolimab. All receptors come from an adult with an advanced solid tumor such as melanoma, head and neck, liver or kidney cancer.

The chain combines TRBV7-9 with TRBJ2-2; 8 bases agree with TRBD2. CDR3 length: 18 residues. CDR1 and CDR2 (germline): SEHNR, FQNEAQ (reference sequence). Trimming took 3 bases from V and 1 from J; bases not matched to a gene: 10. CDR3 residues: CASSFRTGLAGNTGELFF. The CDR3 region has the DNA TGTGCCAGCAGCTTTCGTACCGGACTAGCCGGGAACACCGGGGAGCTGTTTTTT.

The V call is TRBV11-1, the J call TRBJ2-3, with TRBD1 as a possible D gene (6 bases). Trimming cost V 6 bases and J 1 base, with 14 bases left between them. The CDR3 is 15 amino acids. CDR1 and CDR2 from the germline V gene are SGHAT and FQDESV (reference sequence). The CDR3 DNA reads as TGTGCCAGCAGTTACGACAGGAGAGGCACAGATACGCAGTATTTT. It encodes CASSYDRRGTDTQYF.

This chain joins TRBV12-5 and TRBJ1-2, with D unresolved. V was pared by 5 bases and J by 3 bases, with 10 bases between. Germline V gene sequence: CDR1 LGHNT, CDR2 FRNRAP. The CDR3 covers 13 residues. The CDR3 sequence is CASGADLDYGYTF. The CDR3 DNA sequence: TGTGCTAGTGGTGCGGACCTCGACTATGGCTACACCTTC. Full variable domain (missing parts from reference TRBV12-5 and TRBJ1-2): DARVTQTPRHKVTEMGQEVTMRCQPILGHNTVFWYRQTMMQGLELLAYFRNRAPLDDSGMPKDRFSAEMPDATLATLKIQPSEPRDSAVYFCASGADLDYGYTFGSGTRLTVV.

The chain has TRBV5-1 and TRBJ1-2, with 9 bases aligning to TRBD1. The CDR3 consists of 16 residues. The V and J ends lost 4 bases and 4 bases, in that order; junction bases with no gene match: 11. The germline gives CDR1 SGHRS, CDR2 YFSETQ. CDR3: CASSISTGGSVYGYTF. The DNA for the CDR3 is TGCGCCAGCAGCATATCAACAGGGGGCTCGGTCTATGGCTACACCTTC.

Comments on this clone: Germline and junction disagree at one end, which may indicate a read error. The CDR3, as DNA: TGTGCCAGCAGTTTAGGGGGTCAAGGCTATCGCTACACCTTC. Translating it yields CASSLGGQGYRYTF. The rearrangement links TRBV27 to TRBJ1-2, with a possible D match to TRBD1 (5 bases). CDR1 and CDR2 from the germline V gene are MNHEY and SMNVEV (reference sequence). This CDR3 comprises 14 residues.

The chain links TRBV6-5 to TRBJ1-3; no definite D call. Trimming left V 6 bases short and J 3 bases short, with 6 bases between. Germline V gene lookup returns CDR1 MNHEY and CDR2 SVGAGI. The CDR3 spans 12 residues. CDR3 sequence reads: CASRSFGNTIYF. The CDR3 DNA is TGTGCCAGCAGGTCCTTTGGAAACACCATATATTTT.

The rearrangement joins TRBV6-5 to TRBJ2-3; 9 nucleotides line up with TRBD1. In germline, CDR1 is MNHEY, CDR2 SVGAGI. The trim removed 0 bases at V and 11 bases at J, leaving 12 bases unmatched. The CDR3 contains 16 residues. CDR3 protein: CASSYSDRGRQIGQYF. CDR3 nucleotide sequence: TGTGCCAGCAGTTACTCGGACAGGGGCCGGCAGATCGGGCAGTATTTT.

The rearrangement joins TRBV2 to TRBJ1-4; D unclear. Per the germline V gene, CDR1 is SNHLY and CDR2 is FYNNEI. V shed 4 bases and J shed 7 bases, with 4 bases lying between them. This CDR3 has 11 amino acids. CDR3 residues: CASSVFEKLFF. The CDR3 DNA reads TGTGCCAGCAGTGTCTTTGAAAAACTGTTTTTT.

This clone was seen only once. The rearrangement links TRBV4-3 to TRBJ2-7, with 8 bases lining up with TRBD2. J was trimmed by 3 bases and V by 0 bases; bases with no gene match: 4. This CDR3 comprises 15 residues. Germline V lookup: CDR1 LGHNA, CDR2 YSLEER. The CDR3 DNA reads TGCGCCAGCAGCCAAGAAAGCGGGAGTGTCTACGAGCAGTACTTC. The encoded protein is CASSQESGSVYEQYF.

This chain uses TRBV7-2 with TRBJ1-1, with D possibly matching TRBD1 (5 bases). The CDR3 has 14 amino acids. CDR1 is SGHTA, CDR2 FQGNSA, per germline. V lost 4 bases to trimming and J lost 0 bases, with 9 bases between them. The CDR3 here is CASSWTFMNTEAFF. The CDR3, as DNA: TGTGCCAGCAGCTGGACATTCATGAACACTGAAGCTTTCTTT.

This chain connects TRBV19 to TRBJ1-2, with D uncertain. The CDR3 covers 13 residues. Trimming took off 4 bases at V and 2 bases at J, with 8 bases between the two ends. From germline, CDR1 is LNHDA and CDR2 SQIVND (reference sequence). CDR3 amino acids: CASSSHGNYGYTF. Written as DNA, the CDR3 is TGTGCCAGTAGTAGCCACGGGAACTATGGCTACACCTTC.

The J gene is TRBJ2-3, the V gene TRBV6-6; D is undetermined. CDR3 length: 16 residues. CDR1 MNHNY and CDR2 SVGAGI come from the germline V gene (reference sequence). V was pared by 5 bases and J by 2 bases, with 17 bases between. This chain's CDR3 is CASSPRPAQTTDTQYF. CDR3 DNA sequence: TGTGCCAGCAGTCCGAGGCCGGCACAGACCACAGATACGCAGTATTTT.

The chain is built from TRBV30 and TRBJ1-1; D gene unclear. Trimming took off 0 bases at V and 0 bases at J, with 5 bases between the two ends. This CDR3 comprises 13 residues. In germline, CDR1 is GTSNPN, CDR2 SVGIG (reference sequence). The CDR3 is CAWSVKVNTEAFF. CDR3 sequence (DNA): TGTGCCTGGAGTGTAAAAGTGAACACTGAAGCTTTCTTT.

The chain carries TRBV19 and TRBJ2-3; D unresolved. V shed 3 bases and J shed 4 bases, with 8 bases lying between them. The CDR3 extends over 13 amino acids. The germline CDR1 and CDR2 sequences are LNHDA and SQIVND (reference sequence). The CDR3 reads CASSITKADTQYF. CDR3 in DNA: TGTGCCAGTAGTATCACGAAGGCAGATACGCAGTATTTT.

The CDR3 DNA sequence: TGCAGCGTCGGACAGGGGGCCGCATACGAGCAGTACTTC. Its protein product is CSVGQGAAYEQYF. This chain uses TRBV29-1 with TRBJ2-7, with 11 nucleotides matching TRBD1. V lost 6 bases and J lost 4; bases outside the gene matches: 5. The CDR3 has 13 amino acids. Germline loops: CDR1 SQVTM, CDR2 ANQGSEA.

This clone was found a few times. J is TRBJ1-2 and V is TRBV6-1; unclear D gene. V was cut by 7 bases and J by 2 bases, with 14 bases left in between. Germline CDR1 and CDR2: MNHNS and SASEGT. CDR3 length: 14 residues. The DNA of the CDR3 is TGTGCCAGCACCTCGGACGGGCGCAACTATGGCTACACCTTC. Residues: CASTSDGRNYGYTF.